Below are 28 T cell receptor beta chains sequenced from a single sample in a study of T cells expressing NK-cell markers. TCRdb re-called the 5' RACE reads, yielding one record per CDR3 amino acid sequence without DNA. The repertoire table contains 400,000 to 500,000 distinct CDR3 sequences. The sample comprised blood T cells: a sorted CD56 or NKG2C T cell subset, CD4+ or CD8+ T cells, or bulk PBMC T cells (not recorded which). These receptors were taken from a woman between 18 and 69 years old in good health.

The chain uses TRBV25-1 and TRBJ2-5; TCRdb's assignment of TRBD1 cannot be checked, as there is no DNA. This CDR3 comprises 14 residues. CDR1 and CDR2 from the germline V gene are MGHDK and SYGVNS. The CDR3 sequence is CASSTKGTGGTQYF.

This chain uses TRBV23-1 with TRBJ2-1; TCRdb returns TRBD1, unconfirmable since there is no DNA. TRBV23-1 is reported as an ORF; its role is uncertain. CDR3 length: 14 amino acids. The chain's CDR3 is CASSQSHRGNEQFF.

CDR3 region: CSGEGSQLAQSYNEQFF. The chain combines TRBV20-1 with TRBJ2-1; the TRBD2 assignment by TCRdb is unverifiable without DNA. This CDR3 is built from 17 residues. Germline-derived CDR1 and CDR2 are DFQATT and SNEGSKA (reference sequence).

The gene calls are TRBV6-5 and TRBJ1-4; TCRdb's assignment of TRBD1 cannot be checked, as there is no DNA. CDR3 length: 16 amino acids. The germline V gene encodes CDR1 MNHEY and CDR2 SVGAGI. CDR3 amino acids: CASSYESGTGNEKLFF.

This chain's CDR3 is CASSQDPTGAEQFF. This sequence joins TRBV3-1 and TRBJ2-1; as DNA is missing, the TRBD1 call by TCRdb cannot be tested. The CDR3 has 14 residues. From germline, CDR1 is LGHDT and CDR2 YNNKEL (reference sequence).

The chain employs TRBV4-3 and TRBJ1-4; the D gene TCRdb calls, TRBD1, cannot be checked with no DNA. CDR1 and CDR2 (germline): LGHNA, YSLEER. This CDR3 contains 15 residues. The CDR3 is CASSSRTATNEKLFF.

The chain uses TRBV11-2 and TRBJ2-3; TCRdb reports TRBD2, a call that lacks DNA to check it against. The CDR3 is made up of 18 amino acids. Looked up from germline, CDR1 is SGHAT and CDR2 is FQNNGV. The CDR3 is CASSLGSAIRRRGDTQYF.

The V and J genes are TRBV4-3 and TRBJ1-2; lacking DNA, the TRBD1 call made by TCRdb goes unchecked. Per the germline V gene, CDR1 is LGHNA and CDR2 is YSLEER. CDR3 length: 16 amino acids. The CDR3: CASSQDTGRTNYGYTF.

The chain carries TRBV12-3 or TRBV12-4 and TRBJ1-1; the D call from TCRdb, TRBD1, cannot be confirmed without DNA. The CDR3 has 14 residues. The CDR3 sequence: CASSLGVGNTEAFF.

The V gene is TRBV18, the J gene TRBJ2-1; with no DNA, the TCRdb D assignment of TRBD2 cannot be verified. The CDR3 contains 15 residues. The germline CDR1 and CDR2 sequences are KGHSH and LQKENI. Here the CDR3 reads CASSLTSGIYNEQFF. The complete variable domain, with remaining parts taken from reference TRBV18 and TRBJ2-1, reads NAGVMQNPRHLVRRRGQEARLRCSPMKGHSHVYWYRQLPEEGLKFMVYLQKENIIDESGMPKERFSAEFPKEGPSILRIQQVVRGDSAAYFCASSLTSGIYNEQFFGPGTRLTVL.

The chain carries TRBV6-2 or TRBV6-3 and TRBJ2-3; TCRdb's D gene call, TRBD1, goes unchecked for lack of DNA. The CDR3 sequence is 15 residues long. Germline CDR1 reads MNHEY; CDR2 reads SVGEGT. This chain's CDR3 is CASSRDRVYTDTQYF.

The chain combines TRBV19 with TRBJ2-1. The CDR3 is made up of 16 amino acids. The germline V gene has CDR1 LNHDA and CDR2 SQIVND (reference sequence). CDR3 in amino acids: CASSRAGGRPYNEQFF.

The chain joins TRBV6-2 or TRBV6-3 to TRBJ2-7; the TCRdb call, TRBD1, lacks DNA for checking. The CDR3 is made up of 15 amino acids. Germline CDR1 reads MNHEY; CDR2 reads SVGEGT. CDR3 protein: CASSYGRTGSYEQYF.

The rearrangement joins TRBV11-1 to TRBJ2-2; the D call of TRBD2 rests on TCRdb alone, since no DNA is present to check it. CDR1 and CDR2 from the germline V gene are SGHAT and FQDESV (reference sequence). CDR3 length: 18 residues. The CDR3 reads CASSLGGRAKTNTGELFF. The whole variable domain, filled in from reference TRBV11-1 and TRBJ2-2, reads EAEVAQSPRYKITEKSQAVAFWCDPISGHATLYWYRQILGQGPELLVQFQDESVVDDSQLPKDRFSAERLKGVDSTLKIQPAELGDSAMYLCASSLGGRAKTNTGELFFGEGSRLTVL.

The chain couples TRBV20-1 to TRBJ1-2; TCRdb outputs TRBD1, but without DNA this stays unchecked. This CDR3 spans 13 amino acids. The germline V gene has CDR1 DFQATT and CDR2 SNEGSKA (reference sequence). The CDR3 spells CSARGGRNYGYTF.

V gene TRBV14 combines with J gene TRBJ2-1; TCRdb reports TRBD2, a call that lacks DNA to check it against. CDR1 and CDR2 (germline): SGHDN, FVKESK. CDR3 length equals 14 residues. The CDR3 reads CASSQLLGGPEQFF. The full variable domain, its missing parts supplied by reference TRBV14 and TRBJ2-1, is EAGVTQFPSHSVIEKGQTVTLRCDPISGHDNLYWYRRVMGKEIKFLLHFVKESKQDESGMPNNRFLAERTGGTYSTLKVQPAELEDSGVYFCASSQLLGGPEQFFGPGTRLTVL.

J is TRBJ1-2 and V is TRBV19; there is no DNA to check the TCRdb D call of TRBD1. The CDR3 contains 12 residues. The germline gives CDR1 LNHDA, CDR2 SQIVND (reference sequence). The CDR3 sequence is CASSIGPGFYTF.

The chain employs TRBV20-1 and TRBJ2-1. Per germline, CDR1 DFQATT and CDR2 SNEGSKA (reference sequence). The CDR3 sequence is 13 residues long. This CDR3 is CSARVTNNNEQFF.

The chain recombines TRBV6-5 with TRBJ2-5; with no DNA, the TCRdb D assignment of TRBD2 cannot be verified. The germline CDR1 and CDR2 sequences are MNHEY and SVGAGI. CDR3 length equals 15 residues. The CDR3 here is CASSYSTQGGQTQYF.

This chain uses TRBV7-9 with TRBJ2-3; the TCRdb D gene call, TRBD2, has no DNA to confirm it. The CDR3 totals 15 residues. Germline V gene sequence: CDR1 SEHNR, CDR2 FQNEAQ (reference sequence). The CDR3 here is CASTRREWGTDTQYF.

The rearrangement joins TRBV13 to TRBJ2-3; TCRdb indicates TRBD1, and absent DNA this call remains unverified. The length of the CDR3 is 18 residues. The germline V gene has CDR1 PRHDT and CDR2 FYEKMQ (reference sequence). The CDR3 spells CASSPGPTGGPSTDTQYF.

CDR3 region: CASTGGASYEQYF. This chain uses TRBV27 with TRBJ2-7; TCRdb reports TRBD1, a call that lacks DNA to check it against. Germline V gene data show CDR1 as MNHEY and CDR2 as SMNVEV (reference sequence). The CDR3 extends over 13 amino acids.

The chain employs TRBV7-9 and TRBJ2-3; the TRBD1 assignment by TCRdb is unverifiable without DNA. CDR3 size: 16 residues. Germline assignment: CDR1 SEHNR and CDR2 FQNEAQ (reference sequence). The CDR3 region is CASSLPSAGDPDTQYF.

V gene TRBV7-9 combines with J gene TRBJ2-1; TCRdb outputs TRBD1, but without DNA this stays unchecked. CDR1 is SEHNR, CDR2 FQNEAQ, per germline (reference sequence). The CDR3 is 16 residues long. The CDR3 here is CASSPPSSGAAGEQFF.

The CDR3 sequence is CASTDWGGRSSYNEQFF. The chain is built from TRBV19 and TRBJ2-1; TCRdb reports TRBD1, a call that lacks DNA to check it against. There are 17 residues in the CDR3. The V gene's germline CDR1 is LNHDA and CDR2 SQIVND (reference sequence).

The chain is built from TRBV15 and TRBJ2-7; TCRdb reports TRBD1, a call that lacks DNA to check it against. Per germline, CDR1 LNHNV and CDR2 YYDKDF (reference sequence). This CDR3 region has 17 residues. The CDR3 region is CATSRDPGGQGVYEQYF.

The V gene is TRBV28, the J gene TRBJ1-5. The CDR3 is made up of 13 amino acids. Germline V lookup: CDR1 MDHEN, CDR2 SYDVKM. CDR3 residues: CASRTALAQPQHF.

The rearrangement uses TRBV19 and TRBJ2-4; without DNA, the TCRdb call of TRBD1 cannot be checked. The CDR3 is 14 amino acids. In germline, CDR1 is LNHDA, CDR2 SQIVND (reference sequence). The CDR3 here is CASTVGGTKNIQYF.